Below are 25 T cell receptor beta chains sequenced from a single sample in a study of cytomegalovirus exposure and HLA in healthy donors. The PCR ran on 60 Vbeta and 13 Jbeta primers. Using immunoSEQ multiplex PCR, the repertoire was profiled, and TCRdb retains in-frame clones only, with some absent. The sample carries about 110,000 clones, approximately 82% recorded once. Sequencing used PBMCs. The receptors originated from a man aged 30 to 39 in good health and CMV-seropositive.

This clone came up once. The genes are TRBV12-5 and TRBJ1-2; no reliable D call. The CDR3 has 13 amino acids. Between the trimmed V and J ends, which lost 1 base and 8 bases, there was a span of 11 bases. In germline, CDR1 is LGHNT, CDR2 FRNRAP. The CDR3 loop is CASGLGGKEGYTF. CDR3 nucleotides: TGTGCTAGTGGTTTGGGAGGGAAGGAGGGCTACACCTTC.

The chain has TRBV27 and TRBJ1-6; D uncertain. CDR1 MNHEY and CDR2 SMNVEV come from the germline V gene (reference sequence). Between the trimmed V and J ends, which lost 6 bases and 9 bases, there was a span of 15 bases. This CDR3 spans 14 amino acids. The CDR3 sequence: CASRIGLGISPLHF. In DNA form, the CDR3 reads TGTGCCAGCAGAATTGGACTGGGCATTTCACCCCTCCACTTT.

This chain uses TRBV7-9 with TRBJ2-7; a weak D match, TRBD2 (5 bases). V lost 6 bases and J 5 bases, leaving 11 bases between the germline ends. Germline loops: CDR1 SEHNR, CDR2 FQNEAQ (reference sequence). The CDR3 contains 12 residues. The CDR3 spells CASSLAGDEQYF. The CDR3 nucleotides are TGTGCCAGCAGTCTCGCCGGGGACGAGCAGTACTTC.

CDR3 sequence (DNA): TGTGCCAGCTCACCGCGACAGGGGGATCTCTATGGCTACACCTTC. Its translation is CASSPRQGDLYGYTF. The genes are TRBV18 and TRBJ1-2; 9 bases match TRBD1. With V trimmed by 3 bases and J by 4 bases, 6 bases remained unmatched. Germline loops: CDR1 KGHSH, CDR2 LQKENI. The CDR3 is 15 residues long.

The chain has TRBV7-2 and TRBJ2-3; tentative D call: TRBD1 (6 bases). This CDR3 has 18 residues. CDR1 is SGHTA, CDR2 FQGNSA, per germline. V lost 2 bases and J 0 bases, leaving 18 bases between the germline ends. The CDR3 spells CASSLSPGTYPSTDTQYF. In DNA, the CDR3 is TGTGCCAGCAGCTTATCGCCTGGGACATACCCTAGCACAGATACGCAGTATTTT.

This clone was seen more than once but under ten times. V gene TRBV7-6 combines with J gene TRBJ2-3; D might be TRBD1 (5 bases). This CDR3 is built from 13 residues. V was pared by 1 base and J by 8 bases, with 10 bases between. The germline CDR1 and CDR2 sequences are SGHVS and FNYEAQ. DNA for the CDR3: TGTGCCAGCAGCTTAGAAGGACATTTTACGCAGTATTTT. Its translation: CASSLEGHFTQYF.

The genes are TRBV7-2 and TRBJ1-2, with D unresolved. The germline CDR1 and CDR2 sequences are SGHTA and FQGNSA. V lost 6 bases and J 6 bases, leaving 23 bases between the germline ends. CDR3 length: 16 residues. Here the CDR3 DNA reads TGTGCCAGCAGTACTAGCAGTCCCTCAGTTGGAGATGGCTACACCTTC. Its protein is CASSTSSPSVGDGYTF.

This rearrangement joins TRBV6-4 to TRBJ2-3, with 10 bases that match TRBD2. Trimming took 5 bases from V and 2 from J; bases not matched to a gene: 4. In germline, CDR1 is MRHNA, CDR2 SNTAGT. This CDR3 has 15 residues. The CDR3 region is CASSPSGGATDTQYF. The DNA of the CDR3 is TGTGCCAGCAGTCCGAGCGGGGGGGCCACAGATACGCAGTATTTT.

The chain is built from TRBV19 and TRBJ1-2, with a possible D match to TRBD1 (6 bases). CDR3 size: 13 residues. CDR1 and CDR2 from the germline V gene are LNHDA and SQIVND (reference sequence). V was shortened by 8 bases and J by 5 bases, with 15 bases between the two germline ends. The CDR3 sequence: CASASGDKYGYTF. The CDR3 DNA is TGTGCCAGTGCCTCCGGGGACAAATATGGCTACACCTTC.

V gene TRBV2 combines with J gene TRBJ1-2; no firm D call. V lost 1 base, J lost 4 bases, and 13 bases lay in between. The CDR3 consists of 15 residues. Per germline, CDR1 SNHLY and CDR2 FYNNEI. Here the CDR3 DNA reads TGTGCCAGCAGTGAAGTTGAGAGCGGATTCTATGGCTACACCTTC. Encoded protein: CASSEVESGFYGYTF. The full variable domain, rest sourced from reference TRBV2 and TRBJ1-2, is EPEVTQTPSHQVTQMGQEVILRCVPISNHLYFYWYRQILGQKVEFLVSFYNNEISEKSEIFDDQFSVERPDGSNFTLKIRSTKLEDSAMYFCASSEVESGFYGYTFGSGTRLTVV.

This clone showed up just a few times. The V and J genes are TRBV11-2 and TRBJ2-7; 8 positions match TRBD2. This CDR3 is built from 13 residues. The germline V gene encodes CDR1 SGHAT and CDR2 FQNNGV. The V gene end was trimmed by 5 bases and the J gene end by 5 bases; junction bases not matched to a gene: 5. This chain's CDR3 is CASSRAGVHEQYF. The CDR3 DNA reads TGTGCCAGCAGCCGAGCGGGGGTCCACGAGCAGTACTTC.

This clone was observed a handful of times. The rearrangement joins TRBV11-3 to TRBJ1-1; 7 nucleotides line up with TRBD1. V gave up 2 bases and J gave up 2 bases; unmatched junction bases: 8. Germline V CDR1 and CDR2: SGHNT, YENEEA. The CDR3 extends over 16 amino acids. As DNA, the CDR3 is TGTGCCAGCAGCTTAAATTCCGGGACAGAAAACACTGAAGCTTTCTTT. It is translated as CASSLNSGTENTEAFF.

The CDR3: CASSGGKSGGVYEQYF. In DNA, the CDR3 is TGTGCCAGCAGTGGAGGAAAGAGCGGGGGCGTCTACGAGCAGTACTTC. V and J are TRBV6-1 and TRBJ2-7, with 8 nucleotides matching TRBD2. The CDR3 spans 16 residues. The trim removed 4 bases at V and 3 bases at J, leaving 11 bases unmatched. Germline V CDR1 and CDR2: MNHNS, SASEGT.

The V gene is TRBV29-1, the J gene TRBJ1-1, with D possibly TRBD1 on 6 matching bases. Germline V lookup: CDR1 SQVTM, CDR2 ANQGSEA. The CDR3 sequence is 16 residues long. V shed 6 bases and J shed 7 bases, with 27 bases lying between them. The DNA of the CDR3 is TGCAGCGTGGGACAACGGACAGATTTGTTAACAGGTGAAGCTTTCTTT. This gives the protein CSVGQRTDLLTGEAFF.

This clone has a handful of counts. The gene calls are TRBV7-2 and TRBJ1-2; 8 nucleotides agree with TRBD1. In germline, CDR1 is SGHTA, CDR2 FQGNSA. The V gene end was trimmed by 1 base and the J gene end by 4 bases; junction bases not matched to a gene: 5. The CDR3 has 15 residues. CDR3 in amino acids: CASSLVVRGLYGYTF. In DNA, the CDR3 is TGTGCCAGCAGCTTAGTGGTCAGGGGGCTCTATGGCTACACCTTC.

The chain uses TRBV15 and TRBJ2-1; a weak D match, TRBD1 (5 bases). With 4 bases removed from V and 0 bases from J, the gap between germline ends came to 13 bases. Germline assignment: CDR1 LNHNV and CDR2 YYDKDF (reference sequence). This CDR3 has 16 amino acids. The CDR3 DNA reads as TGTGCCACCAGCAAACAGGCTGCGAGCTCCTACAATGAGCAGTTCTTC. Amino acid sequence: CATSKQAASSYNEQFF.

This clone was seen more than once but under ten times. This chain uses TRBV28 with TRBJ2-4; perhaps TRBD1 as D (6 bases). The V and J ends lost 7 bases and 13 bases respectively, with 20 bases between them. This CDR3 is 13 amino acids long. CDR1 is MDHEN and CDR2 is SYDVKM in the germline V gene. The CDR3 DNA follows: TGTGCCAGCACCTTACAGGGCGGGTGGATCCAGTACTTC. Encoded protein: CASTLQGGWIQYF.

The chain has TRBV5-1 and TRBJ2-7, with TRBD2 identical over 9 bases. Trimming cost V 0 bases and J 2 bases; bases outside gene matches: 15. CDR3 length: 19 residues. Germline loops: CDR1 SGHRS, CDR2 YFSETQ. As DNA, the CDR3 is TGCGCCAGCAGCTTGGAGGCGGGGGGGCGCGTAGGGAGTACCTACGAGCAGTACTTC. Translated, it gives CASSLEAGGRVGSTYEQYF.

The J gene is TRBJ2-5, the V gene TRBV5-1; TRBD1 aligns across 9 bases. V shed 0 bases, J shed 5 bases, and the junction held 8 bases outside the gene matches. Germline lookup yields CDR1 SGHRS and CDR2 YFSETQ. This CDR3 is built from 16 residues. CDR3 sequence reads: CASSLVGTGSGETQYF. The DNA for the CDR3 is TGCGCCAGCAGCTTGGTGGGGACAGGGTCGGGGGAGACCCAGTACTTC.

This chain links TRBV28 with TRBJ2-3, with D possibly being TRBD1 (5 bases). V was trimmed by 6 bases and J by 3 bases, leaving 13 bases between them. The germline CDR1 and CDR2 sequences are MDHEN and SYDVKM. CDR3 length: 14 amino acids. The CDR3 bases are TGTGCCAGCAGAGAATTCAGGGATACAGATACGCAGTATTTT. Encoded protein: CASREFRDTDTQYF. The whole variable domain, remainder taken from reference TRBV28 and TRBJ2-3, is DVKVTQSSRYLVKRTGEKVFLECVQDMDHENMFWYRQDPGLGLRLIYFSYDVKMKEKGDIPEGYSVSREKKERFSLILESASTNQTSMYLCASREFRDTDTQYFGPGTRLTVL.

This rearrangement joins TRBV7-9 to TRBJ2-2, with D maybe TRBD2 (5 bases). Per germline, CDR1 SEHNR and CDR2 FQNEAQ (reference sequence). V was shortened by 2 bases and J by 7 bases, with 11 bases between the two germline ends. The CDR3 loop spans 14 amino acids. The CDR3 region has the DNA TGTGCCAGCAGCTTAAGTGAGGGAATCGGGGAGCTGTTTTTT. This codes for CASSLSEGIGELFF.

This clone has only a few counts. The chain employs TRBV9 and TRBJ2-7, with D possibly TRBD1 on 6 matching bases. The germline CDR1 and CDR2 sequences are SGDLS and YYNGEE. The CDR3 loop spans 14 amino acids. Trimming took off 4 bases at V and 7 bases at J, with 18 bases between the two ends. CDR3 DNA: TGTGCCAGCAGCAACCAGGGGAGTGCGTCGGAGCAGTACTTC. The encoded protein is CASSNQGSASEQYF.

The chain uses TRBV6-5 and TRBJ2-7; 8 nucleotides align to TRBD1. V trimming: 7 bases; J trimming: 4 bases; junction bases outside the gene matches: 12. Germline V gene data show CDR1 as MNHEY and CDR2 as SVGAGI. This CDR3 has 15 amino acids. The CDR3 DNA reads TGTGCCAGCAAGCCGGCGACAGGGGTATTTTACGAGCAGTACTTC. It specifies CASKPATGVFYEQYF.

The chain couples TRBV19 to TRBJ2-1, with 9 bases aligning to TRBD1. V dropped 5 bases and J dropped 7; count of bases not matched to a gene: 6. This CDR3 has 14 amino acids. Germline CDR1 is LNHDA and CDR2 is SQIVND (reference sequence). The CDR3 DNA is TGTGCCAGTAGTCGGTGGACAGGGGAGAATGAGCAGTTCTTC. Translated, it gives CASSRWTGENEQFF. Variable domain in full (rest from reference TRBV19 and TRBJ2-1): DGGITQSPKYLFRKEGQNVTLSCEQNLNHDAMYWYRQDPGQGLRLIYYSQIVNDFQKGDIAEGYSVSREKKESFPLTVTSAQKNPTAFYLCASSRWTGENEQFFGPGTRLTVL.

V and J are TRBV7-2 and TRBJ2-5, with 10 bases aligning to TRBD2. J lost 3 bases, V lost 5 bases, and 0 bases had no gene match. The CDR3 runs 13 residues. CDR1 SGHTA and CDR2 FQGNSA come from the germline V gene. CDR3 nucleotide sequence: TGTGCCAGCAGCGGACTAGCGGAAGAGACCCAGTACTTC. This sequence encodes CASSGLAEETQYF.